These 10 T cell receptor beta chains share one sample of origin, sequenced in a study of T cells in localized non-small cell lung cancer. The data were produced by immunoSEQ multiplex PCR, yet TCRdb's version contains in-frame clones alone and is incomplete. The data contain 30,000 to 35,000 clones, roughly 90% of them singletons. The material was peripheral blood, obtained before any cancer treatment. The origin of the receptors is a female donor older than 55 with stage I lung adenocarcinoma.

The chain combines TRBV6-1 with TRBJ2-2; a possible D gene is TRBD1 (6 bases). From germline, CDR1 is MNHNS and CDR2 SASEGT. V gave up 4 bases and J gave up 6 bases, with 15 bases separating them. This CDR3 spans 15 amino acids. CDR3 amino acids: CASSAQGEVAGELFF. CDR3 DNA: TGTGCCAGCAGTGCACAGGGAGAAGTGGCCGGGGAGCTGTTTTTT.

The chain recombines TRBV4-2 with TRBJ2-2; 14 bases align to TRBD2. This CDR3 comprises 20 residues. V lost 3 bases, J lost 0 bases, and 9 bases stayed unmatched. The V gene's germline CDR1 is LGHNA and CDR2 YNFKEQ. This chain's CDR3 is CASSQQTSGGAFANTGELFF. CDR3 coding DNA: TGTGCCAGCAGCCAGCAGACTAGCGGGGGGGCGTTTGCGAACACCGGGGAGCTGTTTTTT.

J is TRBJ2-2 and V is TRBV2; 11 bases agree with TRBD1. The CDR3 spans 14 residues. V dropped 7 bases and J dropped 5; count of bases not matched to a gene: 3. Germline V gene sequence: CDR1 SNHLY, CDR2 FYNNEI. The chain's CDR3 is CASKGQGGTGELFF. The CDR3 coding sequence is TGTGCCAGCAAGGGACAGGGGGGGACCGGGGAGCTGTTTTTT.

V gene TRBV2 combines with J gene TRBJ1-2; D uncertain. V was cut by 1 base and J by 0 bases, with 6 bases left in between. Germline V lookup: CDR1 SNHLY, CDR2 FYNNEI. The CDR3 loop spans 14 amino acids. CDR3 amino acids: CASSEGTANYGYTF. The CDR3, as DNA: TGTGCCAGCAGTGAAGGGACCGCTAACTATGGCTACACCTTC. Full variable domain (outside the CDR3, taken from reference TRBV2 and TRBJ1-2): EPEVTQTPSHQVTQMGQEVILRCVPISNHLYFYWYRQILGQKVEFLVSFYNNEISEKSEIFDDQFSVERPDGSNFTLKIRSTKLEDSAMYFCASSEGTANYGYTFGSGTRLTVV.

The chain joins TRBV5-1 to TRBJ2-1, with D perhaps matching TRBD2 (6 bases). The germline V and J ends were trimmed by 1 base and 0 bases, with 14 bases remaining between them. The CDR3 spans 17 residues. Germline values: CDR1 SGHRS, CDR2 YFSETQ. As DNA, the CDR3 is TGCGCCAGCAGCTTGATTGGCGGGGTTAGCTCCTACAATGAGCAGTTCTTC. The encoded protein is CASSLIGGVSSYNEQFF.

The chain couples TRBV7-6 to TRBJ2-3, with 7 positions matching TRBD2. J was trimmed by 11 bases and V by 0 bases; bases with no gene match: 5. The CDR3 loop spans 13 amino acids. Germline CDR1 SGHVS, CDR2 FNYEAQ. Here the CDR3 DNA reads TGTGCCAGCAGCTTAGCGCAGGGCGGGGGGCAGTATTTT. Translated: CASSLAQGGGQYF.

The V and J genes are TRBV4-1 and TRBJ2-5; perhaps TRBD2 as D (5 bases). V was cut by 0 bases and J by 6 bases, with 11 bases left in between. The germline V gene has CDR1 MGHRA and CDR2 YSYEKL. CDR3 length: 14 amino acids. The CDR3 DNA is TGCGCCAGCAGCCAAGATTTTTCCGGGAAGACCCAGTACTTC. This sequence encodes CASSQDFSGKTQYF.

V is TRBV5-4 and J is TRBJ2-2; 9 nucleotides match TRBD1. The germline CDR1 and CDR2 sequences are SGHNT and YYREEE (reference sequence). This CDR3 is built from 14 residues. V was pared by 5 bases and J by 5 bases, with 4 bases of the junction left unmatched. The CDR3 region is CASRADRGTGELFF. The CDR3 DNA reads TGTGCCAGCAGGGCAGACAGGGGGACCGGGGAGCTGTTTTTT.

As DNA, the CDR3 is TGCAGCGTTAATACAGGGCTGAACACTGAAGCTTTCTTT. Protein sequence: CSVNTGLNTEAFF. This sequence joins TRBV29-1 and TRBJ1-1; possibly TRBD1 for D (6 bases). CDR3 length: 13 residues. V was pared by 5 bases and J by 0 bases, with 10 bases between. Germline values: CDR1 SQVTM, CDR2 ANQGSEA.

V gene TRBV6-1 combines with J gene TRBJ2-3; 9 positions match TRBD1. This CDR3 has 16 residues. J gave up 5 bases and V 2 bases, and 8 bases lay outside the gene matches. The germline CDR1 and CDR2 sequences are MNHNS and SASEGT. Here the CDR3 DNA reads TGTGCCAGCAGTGAAACAGGGGGCGCTTCAGTAGATACGCAGTATTTT. Translating gives CASSETGGASVDTQYF.